A single sample gave rise to the 17 T cell receptor beta chains below, sequenced in a study of cytomegalovirus exposure and HLA in healthy donors. Primers: 60 Vbeta forward and 13 Jbeta reverse. This table comes from immunoSEQ multiplex PCR, and its TCRdb copy is limited to in-frame clones, with some not included. The sample yields fewer than 200,000 clones, over 80% seen once. The specimen sequenced was PBMCs. The receptor source for this set is a woman in her fifties or sixties in good health and CMV-seropositive.

The V and J genes are TRBV15 and TRBJ1-2; 12 bases fit TRBD1. V lost 0 bases, J lost 8 bases, and 4 bases stayed unmatched. The CDR3 is 15 amino acids. Germline V gene data show CDR1 as LNHNV and CDR2 as YYDKDF (reference sequence). The CDR3 DNA is TGTGCCACCAGCAGAGAGGGACAGGGGGCAGGGGGCTACACCTTC. This encodes CATSREGQGAGGYTF.

Turning to this clone: The sample contains more than one DNA sequence encoding this CDR3. The chain employs TRBV7-3 and TRBJ1-1; D might be TRBD1 (6 bases). From germline, CDR1 is SGHTA and CDR2 FQGTGA. The CDR3 is 13 residues long. V gave up 5 bases and J gave up 1 base, with 8 bases separating them. The CDR3 sequence: CASSTDRNTEAFF. The DNA for the CDR3 is TGTGCCAGCAGCACGGACAGGAACACTGAAGCTTTCTTT.

This clone showed up just once. The chain joins TRBV27 to TRBJ2-7; TRBD2 aligns across 10 bases. V lost 2 bases, J lost 7 bases, and 8 bases stayed unmatched. CDR3 length equals 15 residues. Germline CDR1 and CDR2: MNHEY and SMNVEV (reference sequence). The CDR3 sequence: CASSLDRTSGREQYF. CDR3 nucleotide sequence: TGTGCCAGCAGTTTAGATCGGACTAGCGGCAGAGAGCAGTACTTC.

This chain links TRBV7-9 with TRBJ2-7; 10 bases fit TRBD1. This CDR3 has 13 residues. Trimming removed 3 bases from V and 6 bases from J; junction bases left unmatched: 2. Germline V gene data show CDR1 as SEHNR and CDR2 as FQNEAQ (reference sequence). In DNA, the CDR3 is TGTGCCAGCAGCTTCGACAGGGGGCTCGAGCAGTACTTC. Protein: CASSFDRGLEQYF.

CDR3 DNA sequence: TGTGCCAGCAGGCCTGAGTACAGTAGCAATCAGCCCCAGCATTTT. Its translation: CASRPEYSSNQPQHF. V and J are TRBV6-5 and TRBJ1-5; no clear D gene. Trimming shortened V by 6 bases and J by 0 bases, and 12 bases separated the two germline ends. Germline V gives CDR1 MNHEY, CDR2 SVGAGI. The CDR3 sequence is 15 residues long.

The chain links TRBV7-2 to TRBJ1-2; 10 bases align to TRBD1. Looked up from germline, CDR1 is SGHTA and CDR2 is FQGNSA. V shed 3 bases, J shed 2 bases, and the junction held 9 bases outside the gene matches. The CDR3 is 17 amino acids. CDR3 DNA sequence: TGTGCCAGCAGCTTGGGGGTGGGGACAGGGGCCAACTATGGCTACACCTTC. Translation: CASSLGVGTGANYGYTF.

V gene TRBV5-8 combines with J gene TRBJ2-4; possible D gene TRBD2, 6 bases. Germline assignment: CDR1 SGHTS and CDR2 YDEGEE. The CDR3 runs 14 residues. The germline V and J ends were trimmed by 4 bases and 8 bases, with 16 bases remaining between them. The CDR3 is CASSPSHRRDIQYF. The CDR3 region has the DNA TGTGCCAGCAGCCCTTCTCACAGGAGGGACATTCAGTACTTC.

The J gene is TRBJ2-7, the V gene TRBV7-2; TRBD2 matches at 7 bases. This CDR3 comprises 14 residues. Trimming cost V 2 bases and J 6 bases; bases outside gene matches: 7. Germline V CDR1 and CDR2: SGHTA, FQGNSA. The CDR3 is CASSLSSGAGEQYF. CDR3 coding DNA: TGTGCCAGCAGCTTATCAAGCGGGGCCGGCGAGCAGTACTTC.

The chain links TRBV25-1 to TRBJ2-1; maybe TRBD2 (6 bases). The V gene's germline CDR1 is MGHDK and CDR2 SYGVNS. The CDR3 length is 14 residues. V lost 4 bases and J 4 bases, leaving 11 bases between the germline ends. The CDR3 DNA sequence: TGTGCCAGCAGTGCACATGCGGGATACAATGAGCAGTTCTTC. This gives the protein CASSAHAGYNEQFF.

This clone has only a few counts. The chain employs TRBV9 and TRBJ2-5; D is possibly TRBD2 (6 bases). The CDR3 spans 15 residues. In germline, CDR1 is SGDLS, CDR2 YYNGEE. The germline V and J ends were trimmed by 1 base and 1 base, with 11 bases remaining between them. The CDR3 loop is CASSVNGGSQETQYF. Here the CDR3 DNA reads TGTGCCAGCAGCGTAAATGGGGGGAGCCAAGAGACCCAGTACTTC. The full variable domain, completed using reference TRBV9 and TRBJ2-5, is DSGVTQTPKHLITATGQRVTLRCSPRSGDLSVYWYQQSLDQGLQFLIQYYNGEERAKGNILERFSAQQFPDLHSELNLSSLELGDSALYFCASSVNGGSQETQYFGPGTRLLVL.

The genes are TRBV7-8 and TRBJ2-5; maybe TRBD1 (5 bases). V was shortened by 5 bases and J by 2 bases, with 15 bases between the two germline ends. There are 15 residues in the CDR3. CDR1 and CDR2 (germline): SGHVS, FQNEAQ. CDR3 in amino acids: CASSRHRLQQETQYF. The CDR3 nucleotides are TGTGCCAGCAGCCGTCACAGGCTCCAGCAAGAGACCCAGTACTTC. Based on the CDR3 plus reference TRBV7-8 and TRBJ2-5, the full variable domain is GAGVSQSPRYKVAKRGQDVALRCDPISGHVSLFWYQQALGQGPEFLTYFQNEAQLDKSGLPSDRFFAERPEGSVSTLKIQRTQQEDSAVYLCASSRHRLQQETQYFGPGTRLLVL.

This sequence joins TRBV30 and TRBJ2-7, with D possibly being TRBD2 (5 bases). This CDR3 is 13 amino acids long. Germline values: CDR1 GTSNPN, CDR2 SVGIG (reference sequence). Trimming stripped 2 bases from V and 4 bases from J, with 12 bases between. CDR3 in amino acids: CAWSMRAPYEQYF. CDR3 DNA: TGTGCCTGGAGTATGAGGGCTCCGTACGAGCAGTACTTC. Complete variable domain (other parts from reference TRBV30 and TRBJ2-7): SQTIHQWPATLVQPVGSPLSLECTVEGTSNPNLYWYRQAAGRGLQLLFYSVGIGQISSEVPQNLSASRPQDRQFILSSKKLLLSDSGFYLCAWSMRAPYEQYFGPGTRLTVT.

This clone was recorded only once. The chain is built from TRBV19 and TRBJ1-5; D is possibly TRBD1 (6 bases). CDR1 is LNHDA, CDR2 SQIVND, per germline (reference sequence). The CDR3 extends over 16 amino acids. V was clipped by 4 bases and J by 2 bases, with 15 bases between them. CDR3 in amino acids: CASSTAGALGNQPQHF. In DNA, the CDR3 is TGTGCCAGTAGTACAGCAGGGGCTTTGGGCAATCAGCCCCAGCATTTT.

V is TRBV27 and J is TRBJ2-3; possible D gene TRBD2, 6 bases. V lost 4 bases to trimming and J lost 6 bases, with 23 bases between them. The germline V gene encodes CDR1 MNHEY and CDR2 SMNVEV (reference sequence). This CDR3 has 17 residues. CDR3 nucleotides: TGTGCCAGCAGTTCTATCACGGGACTCAACCTAGCGGATACGCAGTATTTT. It translates to CASSSITGLNLADTQYF.

V usage is TRBV11-2 and J usage is TRBJ2-7; no firm D call. With 5 bases removed from V and 0 bases from J, the gap between germline ends came to 14 bases. CDR3 length: 15 residues. Looked up from germline, CDR1 is SGHAT and CDR2 is FQNNGV. For the CDR3, the DNA is TGTGCCAGCAGCAAAGACGCGGCGAGCTCCTACGAGCAGTACTTC. This codes for CASSKDAASSYEQYF.

The chain uses TRBV28 and TRBJ2-7; D is perhaps TRBD2 (6 bases). V lost 5 bases and J 5 bases, leaving 16 bases between the germline ends. Germline V gene data show CDR1 as MDHEN and CDR2 as SYDVKM. The CDR3 totals 14 residues. CDR3 amino acids: CASSTSGGSHEQYF. The CDR3 DNA sequence: TGTGCCAGCAGTACCAGTGGAGGGTCGCACGAGCAGTACTTC.

The chain is built from TRBV4-1 and TRBJ1-1, with unresolved D. The CDR3 extends over 14 amino acids. V shed 1 base and J shed 0 bases, with 6 bases lying between them. Per the germline V gene, CDR1 is MGHRA and CDR2 is YSYEKL. The CDR3 sequence: CASSQGGMNTEAFF. The CDR3 DNA reads as TGCGCCAGCAGCCAAGGAGGTATGAACACTGAAGCTTTCTTT.